This T cell receptor beta chain was obtained from a study of cytotoxic CD8 clonotypes in ibrutinib-treated CLL. Overall study context: Outcomes included around 25 partial and 2 complete responses; after median around 5.5 years, around 15 stayed remitted and some twelve progressed. Response samples followed a median roughly 13 months of treatment, range 6 to 36. The samples contained 255,043 productive templates on average. They also contained an average of about 94,000 productive rearrangements. Study-wide results and limits: At the start, clonality exceeded age-matched healthy donors and followed circulating CD8+ T-cell counts.

Assay used: immunoSEQ multiplex PCR; TCRdb lists only in-frame clones, some missing. The sample comprises around 150,000 clones, roughly 88% of which are singletons, and more than 2.5% rests with the top ten. Worth noting for this clone: What it recognizes is unknown.

The CDR3 extends over 16 amino acids. The trim removed 0 bases at V and 5 bases at J, leaving 7 bases unmatched. In germline, CDR1 is ENHRY, CDR2 SYGVKD. The TCR comes from a human donor with chronic lymphocytic leukemia. The specimen comprised PBMCs, sampled at disease progression, from a patient treated with ibrutinib. The chain has TRBV10-3 and TRBJ1-1, with 9 bases fitting TRBD1. The CDR3: CAISESNRGRQTEAFF. The CDR3 DNA follows: TGTGCCATCAGTGAGTCGAACAGGGGGCGACAGACTGAAGCTTTCTTT.